This T cell receptor (beta chain) was identified during a study of cytomegalovirus exposure and HLA in healthy donors (dated by TCRdb to about 2017). Notes on the research overall: In an earlier analysis of fewer than 750 of the donors, under 300 Gb of sequence data and 90 million to 120 million unique TCR beta sequences from some 170 million T cells were reported. In a later genetic analysis, genome-wide SNP genotypes for about 65% of the 666 donors were used, and that subset was treated as a discovery cohort. An early release that covered about 600 HLA-typed donors contained approximately 300 gigabases of sequencing data and some 87 million unique TCR sequences. Of the roughly 400 genotyped donors, more than 75% were placed in the genetic ancestry cluster associated with self-reported Caucasian donors. Along with the roughly 670-subject first cohort, a separate validation cohort of more than 90 different subjects was used. Both class I and class II loci were covered by HLA typing, at four-digit resolution. The study aimed to test whether signatures of past pathogen exposure could be identified by cataloging public T cell receptors. Using immunosequencing, the study profiled T cell repertoires from fewer than 850 subjects and related those repertoires to cytomegalovirus serostatus. High-throughput TCR immunosequencing, statistical association of individual TCRs with disease status, and machine learning were combined to predict cytomegalovirus infection status. Rather than drawing on any new phenotypic data, the later analysis identified candidate immune exposures from TCR beta sequences and the way those sequences occurred across donors. Donor age, sex, ethnicity and CMV serostatus were compiled together with the repertoire data. Every discovery cohort repertoire had been produced on one sequencing platform. Because of strong linkage in the cohort, roughly five DR-DQ haplotypes were treated as single units for association and clustering. Among some 410 genotyped donors of the cohort, an average of around 240,000 unique TCR beta nucleotide sequences was sequenced per donor, of which 15% to 20% were non-productive. Typing coverage varied by locus: roughly 629-640 donors for A, B, C, DRB1 and DQB1; 522 for DQA1; 600 to 610 for DPA1; 400 to 480 for DPB1. A later analysis re-examined previously published TCR beta repertoires from 500 to 700 donors and added high-resolution HLA genotyping to investigate patterns of TCR occurrence. An earlier analysis of approximately 500 of the donors applied high-throughput TCR beta sequencing to assess whether each TCR beta V gene segment acted as functional or pseudogenic.

Reading the germline V gene (reference sequence) gives CDR1 GTSNPN and CDR2 SVGIG. The trim is 0 bases for V and 3 bases for J, with a gap of 18 bases between the germline ends. The CDR3 covers 17 residues, taking in both the cysteine and the phenylalanine. This entry keeps only the CDR3 DNA: 51 bases, framed from base 1. With regard to this clone: This receptor's antigen is unknown. No qualities accompany the bases; no much larger clone lies one base away.

In total, more than 500 healthy bone marrow donors made up the cohort. At the time of sampling, all cohort members were nominally healthy, though unrecorded immune exposures were likely present. The donor tested CMV seropositive, placing the donor among the 289 seropositive members of the cohort. A peripheral blood sample was provided by each donor, and peripheral blood mononuclear cells were used for TCR beta sequencing. Genomic DNA was extracted from the blood cell samples with the Qiagen DNeasy Blood Extraction Kit. Points the paper makes about the study in general: Most CMV-associated TCR beta chains appeared to be HLA-restricted in a later analysis, and the HLA associations seemed to be driven largely by CMV exposure. At a false discovery rate of 0.05, a later analysis linked 16,951 TCR beta sequences to specific HLA alleles. While some public TCRs were present in many individuals, most TCR sequences turned up only very rarely across donors. According to a later analysis, TCR association rates differed among HLA loci, with DRB1 alleles showing the most associated TCRs and HLA-C alleles showing the fewest. Because the 87-base-pair reads could not distinguish some IMGT-functional V segments, including TRBV6-2 and TRBV6-3, those segments were excluded. It was suggested by the authors that the approach could potentially be generalized to other disease states and immunological phenotypes. Fewer than 20 rarely observed V segments, including chromosome 9 orphons, were excluded from the earlier analysis of several hundred of the donors because counts were too low. In vitro tests confirmed that three of the cytomegalovirus-associated TCR beta chains recognize cytomegalovirus antigens. A later analysis found that HLA-associated TCR beta chains were more clonally expanded and had lower generation probabilities than equally common non-associated chains. In a later genetic analysis, a missense DCLRE1C variant was associated with V-gene and J-gene trimming of TCR beta chains, and the association was replicated in an independent cohort. In the study, around 150 TCR beta chains were listed as associated with cytomegalovirus. In an earlier analysis of roughly 560 of the donors, most TCR beta V segments were observed in productive rearrangements about 87% or about 30% of the time, broadly matching IMGT annotations. When HLA alleles, especially DR and DQ, strongly co-occurred, TCR associations were difficult to assign to individual alleles. The cohort was sequenced for TCR beta chains only, and without alpha or paired-chain data the features that could be detected were limited. Correlated functional status among segregating V segments might be attributable to linkage disequilibrium, but an unknown experimental factor could not be ruled out. Sequencing depth was assumed to be roughly uniform across donors in the presence/absence analyses, though that assumption may not hold. Immune exposure information for the cohort was limited to CMV serostatus. According to a later analysis, parvovirus B19, influenza, CMV and Epstein-Barr virus appeared linked to several top co-occurrence clusters. A cluster of highly shared sequence variants was judged likely to represent a technical artifact of the sequencing pipeline. The classifier was reported to diagnose cytomegalovirus status with high specificity and sensitivity in both the original and validation cohorts. A further reported finding was that TCR beta sequences accurately predicted the HLA-A and HLA-B alleles for most subjects in the first cohort. Because HLA typing was missing for some donors at each locus, association tests included only the typed subset. According to a later genetic analysis, donors in an Asian-associated ancestry cluster had fewer N-insertions in productive TCRs than the roughly 670-donor mean.

Library construction relied on the immunoSEQ multiplex PCR assay. The multiplex PCR relied on a mix of 60 forward primers for TCR Vbeta segments and 13 reverse primers for TCR Jbeta segments. The CDR3 region of rearranged TCR beta genes was amplified from genomic DNA by a multiplex PCR assay. On the Illumina HiSeq System, the amplified TCR beta libraries were sequenced as 87-base-pair reads. The source study handled its data this way. Across the 640 or so repertoires, a later analysis counted 80 million or so unique TCR beta chains, roughly 11 million of which were shared by at least two donors. To remove PCR and sequencing errors, raw reads were error-corrected and collapsed into unique sequences using a nearest-neighbor algorithm that merged closely related sequences. To assign V, D and J gene segments, CDR3 sequences were aligned to IMGT reference sequences. For a sequence to be retained, at least a six-nucleotide match to both a V gene segment and a J gene segment was required. A rearrangement counted as productive if the CDR3 had no stop codons and remained in frame with V and J, and every other rearrangement counted as non-productive. CDR3 was defined according to IMGT convention as the region running from the second conserved V-encoded cysteine to the conserved J-encoded phenylalanine. The earlier analysis of 587 of the donors excluded sequences that lacked an unambiguous match to a single V gene segment. An earlier analysis of a few hundred of the donors called V segments functional above 56.7% productive rearrangements and segregating when the between-donor standard deviation exceeded 5%. A statistical classification framework was developed to diagnose cytomegalovirus status using the catalog of TCR beta chain sequences. In a later analysis, V and J genes were assigned by comparing TCR nucleotide sequences against IMGT/GENE-DB human TR gene sequences. Using the TCRdist pipeline, a later analysis assigned CDR3 sequences along with most-parsimonious VDJ recombination scenarios. In a later analysis, each TCR beta chain was defined by its CDR3 amino acid sequence together with its V-gene family, and reads lacking a unique V-gene family were excluded. As a way to deal with suspected cross-contamination and a sequencing artifact, a later analysis dropped 592 nucleotide sequences that were highly shared and had low generation probability. For each public chain, a later analysis derived a clonal expansion index from normalized ranks of inferred template counts within each repertoire. In a later analysis, generation probabilities were computed using a VDJ recombination model fitted to out-of-frame rearrangements, and the results were checked against IGoR. A later analysis scored TCR-TCR, TCR-HLA and TCR-CMV co-occurrence with hypergeometric tests, applying a repertoire-size bias correction to TCR pairs. A later analysis estimated false discovery rates by permuting HLA or CMV assignments 20 times. A later analysis grouped co-occurring TCRs with DBSCAN, adding TCRdist sequence similarity when clustering within HLA-allele-positive subsets. Repertoires with fewer than 30,000 or more than 120,000 public chains, plus five repertoires with anomalous nucleotide sharing, were excluded from co-occurrence clustering. The table was pulled from immuneACCESS by TCRdb, which kept in-frame rearrangements only. Such tables lose some clones; where checked, under half of the loss comes from unresolved V genes, and the rest has no known cause. From that table come the V and J calls and clone size; the DNA was used to work out D and trimming. The sample data list about 150,000 clones, and 65% to 85% of these were observed just once. The biggest ten clones account for around 4.5% of the sample.

The chain uses TRBV30 and TRBJ1-5; the D gene assignment is ambiguous. Sequenced sample: PBMCs. The TCR comes from a woman in her 40s in good health and CMV-seropositive. The DNA sequence is as follows: TGTGCCTGGAGTGTACCTCGTGGGCAGACCCTCAATCAGCCCCAGCATTTT. Its coded protein is CAWSVPRGQTLNQPQHF. Outside the CDR3, residues come from the reference TRBV30 and TRBJ1-5 proteins, so the full variable domain is: SQTIHQWPATLVQPVGSPLSLECTVEGTSNPNLYWYRQAAGRGLQLLFYSVGIGQISSEVPQNLSASRPQDRQFILSSKKLLLSDSGFYLCAWSVPRGQTLNQPQHFGDGTRLSIL.